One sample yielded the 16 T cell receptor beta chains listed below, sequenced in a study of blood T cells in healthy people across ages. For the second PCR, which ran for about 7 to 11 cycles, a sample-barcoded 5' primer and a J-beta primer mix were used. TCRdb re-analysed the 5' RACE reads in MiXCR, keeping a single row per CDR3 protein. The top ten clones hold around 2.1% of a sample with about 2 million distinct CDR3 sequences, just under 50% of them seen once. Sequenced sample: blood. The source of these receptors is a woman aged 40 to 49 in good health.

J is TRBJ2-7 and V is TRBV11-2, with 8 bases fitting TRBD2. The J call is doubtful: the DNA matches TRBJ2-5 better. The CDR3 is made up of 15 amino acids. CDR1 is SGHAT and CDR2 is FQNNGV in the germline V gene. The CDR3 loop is CASSHRTSPRETQYF. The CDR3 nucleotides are TGTGCCAGCAGCCACCGGACTAGCCCCAGGGAGACCCAGTACTTC.

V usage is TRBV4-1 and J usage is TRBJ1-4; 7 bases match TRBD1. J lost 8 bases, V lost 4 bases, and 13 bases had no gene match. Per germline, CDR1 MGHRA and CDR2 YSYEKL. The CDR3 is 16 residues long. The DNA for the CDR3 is TGCGCCAGCAGCCTAATAGGACAGGTGGAGAGGGAAAAACTGTTTTTT. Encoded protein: CASSLIGQVEREKLFF.

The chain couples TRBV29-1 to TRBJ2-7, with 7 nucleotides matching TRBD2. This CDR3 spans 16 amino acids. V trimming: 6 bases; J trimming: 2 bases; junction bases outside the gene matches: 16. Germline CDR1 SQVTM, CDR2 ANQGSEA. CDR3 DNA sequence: TGCAGCGTGCAAATCCCTCAATTCGGGGGGACCTACGAGCAGTACTTC. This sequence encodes CSVQIPQFGGTYEQYF.

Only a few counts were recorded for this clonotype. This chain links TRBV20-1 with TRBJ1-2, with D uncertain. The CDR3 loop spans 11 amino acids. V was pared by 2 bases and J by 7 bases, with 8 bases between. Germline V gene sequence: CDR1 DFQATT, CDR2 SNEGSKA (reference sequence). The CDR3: CSARPRSGYTF. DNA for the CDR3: TGCAGTGCTAGACCCAGGTCTGGCTACACCTTC.

CDR3: CASSEYIGTGANSYEQYF. DNA of the CDR3: TGTGCCAGCAGTGAATACATCGGGACAGGGGCTAATTCCTACGAGCAGTACTTC. The rearrangement uses TRBV25-1 and TRBJ2-7, with 10 bases lining up with TRBD1. V gave up 0 bases and J gave up 1 base; unmatched junction bases: 9. Germline lookup yields CDR1 MGHDK and CDR2 SYGVNS. The CDR3 covers 18 residues.

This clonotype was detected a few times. CDR3 region: CASKDSNLYNEQFF. CDR3 sequence (DNA): TGTGCCAGTAAGGACAGCAACCTCTACAATGAGCAGTTCTTC. The V and J genes are TRBV3-1 and TRBJ2-1; the D gene is possibly TRBD1 (6 bases). V was shortened by 9 bases and J by 3 bases, with 15 bases between the two germline ends. The CDR3 is made up of 14 amino acids. Germline CDR1 LGHDT, CDR2 YNNKEL (reference sequence).

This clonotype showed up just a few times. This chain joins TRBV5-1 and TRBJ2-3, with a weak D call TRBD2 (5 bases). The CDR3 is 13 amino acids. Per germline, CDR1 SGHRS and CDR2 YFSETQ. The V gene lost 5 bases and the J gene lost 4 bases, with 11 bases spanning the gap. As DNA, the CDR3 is TGCGCCAGCAGTTTTCCGGGGTCAGATACGCAGTATTTT. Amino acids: CASSFPGSDTQYF. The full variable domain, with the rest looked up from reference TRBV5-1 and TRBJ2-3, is KAGVTQTPRYLIKTRGQQVTLSCSPISGHRSVSWYQQTPGQGLQFLFEYFSETQRNKGNFPGRFSGRQFSNSRSEMNVSTLELGDSALYLCASSFPGSDTQYFGPGTRLTVL.

This CDR3 is CASSRRTGKDYGYTF. CDR3 in DNA: TGTGCCAGCAGCCGCCGGACAGGGAAGGACTATGGCTACACCTTC. The rearrangement uses TRBV3-1 and TRBJ1-2, with 8 positions matching TRBD1. CDR3 length: 15 residues. The germline V gene encodes CDR1 LGHDT and CDR2 YNNKEL (reference sequence). V shed 4 bases, J shed 3 bases, and the junction held 7 bases outside the gene matches. The entire variable domain, with the rest obtained from reference TRBV3-1 and TRBJ1-2, is as follows: DTAVSQTPKYLVTQMGNDKSIKCEQNLGHDTMYWYKQDSKKFLKIMFSYNNKELIINETVPNRFSPKSPDKAHLNLHINSLELGDSAVYFCASSRRTGKDYGYTFGSGTRLTVV.

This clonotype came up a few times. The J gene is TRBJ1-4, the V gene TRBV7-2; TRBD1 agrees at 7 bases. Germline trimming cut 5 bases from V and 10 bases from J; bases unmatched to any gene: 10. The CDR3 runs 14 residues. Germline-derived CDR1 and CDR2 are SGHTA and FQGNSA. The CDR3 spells CASSPTGKSGKLFF. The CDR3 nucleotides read TGTGCCAGCAGCCCGACAGGGAAATCAGGAAAACTGTTTTTT.

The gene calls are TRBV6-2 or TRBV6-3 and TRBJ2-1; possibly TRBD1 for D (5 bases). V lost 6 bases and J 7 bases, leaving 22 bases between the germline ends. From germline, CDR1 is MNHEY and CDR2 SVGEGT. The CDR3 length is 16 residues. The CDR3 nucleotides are TGTGCCAGCAGCCTCTCCAGGGCCTTGGCCCGAAATGAGCAGTTCTTC. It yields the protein CASSLSRALARNEQFF.

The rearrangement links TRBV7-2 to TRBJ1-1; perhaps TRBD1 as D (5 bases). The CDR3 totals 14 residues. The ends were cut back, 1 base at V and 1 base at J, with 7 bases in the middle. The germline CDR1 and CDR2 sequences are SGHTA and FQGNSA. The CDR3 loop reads CASSLGGWNTEAFF. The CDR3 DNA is TGTGCCAGCAGCTTAGGGGGCTGGAACACTGAAGCTTTCTTT. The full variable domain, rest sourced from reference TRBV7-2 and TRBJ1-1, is GAGVSQSPSNKVTEKGKDVELRCDPISGHTALYWYRQSLGQGLEFLIYFQGNSAPDKSGLPSDRFSAERTGGSVSTLTIQRTQQEDSAVYLCASSLGGWNTEAFFGQGTRLTVV.

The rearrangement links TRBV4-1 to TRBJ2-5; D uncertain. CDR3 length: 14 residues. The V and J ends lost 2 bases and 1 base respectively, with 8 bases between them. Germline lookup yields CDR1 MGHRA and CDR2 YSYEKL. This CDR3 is CASSQRVAQETQYF. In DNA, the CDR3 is TGCGCCAGCAGCCAAAGAGTGGCCCAAGAGACCCAGTACTTC.

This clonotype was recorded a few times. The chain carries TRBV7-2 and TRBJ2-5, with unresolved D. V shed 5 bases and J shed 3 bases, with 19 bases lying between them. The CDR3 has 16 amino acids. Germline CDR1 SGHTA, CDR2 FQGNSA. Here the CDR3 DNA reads TGTGCCAGCAGCCACGTTCCGGGTAGTGTTGAAGAGACCCAGTACTTC. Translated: CASSHVPGSVEETQYF. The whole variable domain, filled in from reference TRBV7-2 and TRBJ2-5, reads GAGVSQSPSNKVTEKGKDVELRCDPISGHTALYWYRQSLGQGLEFLIYFQGNSAPDKSGLPSDRFSAERTGGSVSTLTIQRTQQEDSAVYLCASSHVPGSVEETQYFGPGTRLLVL.

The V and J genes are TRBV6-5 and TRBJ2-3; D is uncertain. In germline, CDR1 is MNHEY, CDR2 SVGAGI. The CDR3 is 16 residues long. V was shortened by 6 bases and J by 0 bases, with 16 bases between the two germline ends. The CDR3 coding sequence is TGTGCCAGCAGATCCCAGGCGGTTTCGAGCACAGATACGCAGTATTTT. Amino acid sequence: CASRSQAVSSTDTQYF.

CDR3 bases: TGTGCCACCAGGGCCAGGGGGAGTTACAATGAGCAGTTCTTC. Translating gives CATRARGSYNEQFF. The chain combines TRBV15 with TRBJ2-1; 7 bases are shared with TRBD1. V dropped 6 bases and J dropped 4; count of bases not matched to a gene: 6. The CDR3 spans 14 residues. Germline V CDR1 and CDR2: LNHNV, YYDKDF (reference sequence). Variable domain in full (rest from reference TRBV15 and TRBJ2-1): DAMVIQNPRYQVTQFGKPVTLSCSQTLNHNVMYWYQQKSSQAPKLLFHYYDKDFNNEADTPDNFQSRRPNTSFCFLDIRSPGLGDTAMYLCATRARGSYNEQFFGPGTRLTVL.

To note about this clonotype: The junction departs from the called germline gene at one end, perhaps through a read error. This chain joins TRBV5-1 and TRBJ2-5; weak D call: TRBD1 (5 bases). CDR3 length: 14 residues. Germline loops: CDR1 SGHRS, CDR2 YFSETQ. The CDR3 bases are TGTGCCAGCAGTTCTCTAACAGGCCAAGAGACCCAGTACTTC. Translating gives CASSSLTGQETQYF.